This TCR beta chain was sequenced in a study of vaccination and CD4 T cells after COVID-19. Study-level background: Convalescent participants consisted of six males and four females, two being Hispanic.

An Oncomine TCR Beta short-read assay was used to sequence the DNA from cultured CD4+ T cells. MiXCR was run by TCRdb on the PCR reads, yielding one entry per CDR3 protein. The sample gives around 16,000 distinct CDR3 sequences, more than 30% of which show up once; roughly 24% is in the top ten. Study-wide points: Among convalescent patients, a median roughly 90% of reactive clones emerged only after vaccination.

A word on this clonotype: What it binds is unknown.

Stated treatment: roughly 10-day PBMC culture with coronavirus spike peptide pools or control peptides (ViraFEST assay). PBMCs, plated at some 1.8 million per well, were grown in the presence of roughly 10 IU/ml IL-2 and around 10 ug/ml peptide pools. Germline V gene lookup returns CDR1 LGHDT and CDR2 YNNKEL (reference sequence). The ends were cut back, 7 bases at V and 2 bases at J, with 16 bases in the middle. The CDR3 loop spans 15 amino acids. V gene TRBV3-1 combines with J gene TRBJ2-3; possibly TRBD2 for D (6 bases). The sample consisted of CD4+ T cells from blood, cultured in vitro, taken before SARS-CoV-2 vaccination. The receptor comes from a human donor who received a COVID-19 vaccine. The DNA for the CDR3 is TGTGCCAGCACCATTAGACTAGGGGACACAGATACGCAGTATTTT. Protein sequence: CASTIRLGDTDTQYF.